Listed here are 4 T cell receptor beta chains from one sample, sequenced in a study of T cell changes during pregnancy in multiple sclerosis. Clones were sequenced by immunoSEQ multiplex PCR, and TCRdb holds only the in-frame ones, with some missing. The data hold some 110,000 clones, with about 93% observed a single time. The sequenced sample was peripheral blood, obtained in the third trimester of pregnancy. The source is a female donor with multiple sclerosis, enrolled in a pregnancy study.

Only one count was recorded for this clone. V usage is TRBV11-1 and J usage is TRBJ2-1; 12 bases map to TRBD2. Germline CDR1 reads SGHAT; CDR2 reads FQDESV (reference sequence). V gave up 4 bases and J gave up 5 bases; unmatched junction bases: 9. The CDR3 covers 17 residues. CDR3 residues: CASSSPKTSGSDNEQFF. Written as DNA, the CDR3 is TGTGCCAGCAGCTCCCCTAAGACTAGCGGGAGTGACAATGAGCAGTTCTTC.

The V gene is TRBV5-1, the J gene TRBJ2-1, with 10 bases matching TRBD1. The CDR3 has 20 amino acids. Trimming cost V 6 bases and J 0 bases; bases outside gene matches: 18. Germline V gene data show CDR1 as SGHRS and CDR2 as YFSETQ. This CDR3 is CASTSTNLRQGASSYNEQFF. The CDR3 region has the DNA TGCGCCAGCACCTCCACCAACCTACGACAGGGGGCTAGCTCCTACAATGAGCAGTTCTTC. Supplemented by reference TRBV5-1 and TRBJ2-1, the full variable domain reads KAGVTQTPRYLIKTRGQQVTLSCSPISGHRSVSWYQQTPGQGLQFLFEYFSETQRNKGNFPGRFSGRQFSNSRSEMNVSTLELGDSALYLCASTSTNLRQGASSYNEQFFGPGTRLTVL.

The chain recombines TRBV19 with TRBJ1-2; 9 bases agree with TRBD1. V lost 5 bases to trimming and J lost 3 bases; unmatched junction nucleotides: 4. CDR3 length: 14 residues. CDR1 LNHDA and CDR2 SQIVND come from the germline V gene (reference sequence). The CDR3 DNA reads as TGTGCCAGTAGTGTGGACAGGGGCGACTATGGCTACACCTTC. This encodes CASSVDRGDYGYTF. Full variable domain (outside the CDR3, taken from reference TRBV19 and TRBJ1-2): DGGITQSPKYLFRKEGQNVTLSCEQNLNHDAMYWYRQDPGQGLRLIYYSQIVNDFQKGDIAEGYSVSREKKESFPLTVTSAQKNPTAFYLCASSVDRGDYGYTFGSGTRLTVV.

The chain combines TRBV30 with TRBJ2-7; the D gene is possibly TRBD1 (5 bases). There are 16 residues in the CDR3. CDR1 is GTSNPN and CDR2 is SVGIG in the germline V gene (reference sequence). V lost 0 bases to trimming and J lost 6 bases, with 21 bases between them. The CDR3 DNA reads TGTGCCTGGAGTGTAATGGCTCTAGGGGAATTTGGCGAGCAGTACTTC. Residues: CAWSVMALGEFGEQYF.